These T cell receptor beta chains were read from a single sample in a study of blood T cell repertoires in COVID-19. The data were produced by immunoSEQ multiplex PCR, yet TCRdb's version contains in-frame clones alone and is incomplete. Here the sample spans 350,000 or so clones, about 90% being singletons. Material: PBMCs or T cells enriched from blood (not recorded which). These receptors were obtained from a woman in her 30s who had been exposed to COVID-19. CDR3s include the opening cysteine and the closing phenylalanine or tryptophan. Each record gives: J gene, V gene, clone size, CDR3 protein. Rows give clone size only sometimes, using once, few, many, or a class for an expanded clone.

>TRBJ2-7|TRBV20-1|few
CSANFYEQYF
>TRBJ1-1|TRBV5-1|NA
CASSLGALTEAFF
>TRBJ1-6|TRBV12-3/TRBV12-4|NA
CASRGILDSPLHF
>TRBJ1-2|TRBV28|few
CASITGTGRLLGYGYTF
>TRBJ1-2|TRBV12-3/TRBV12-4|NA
CASSPTTRRHTF
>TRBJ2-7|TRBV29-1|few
CSGGDTTYEQYF
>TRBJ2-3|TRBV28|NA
CASRPFEDRAYSPQYF
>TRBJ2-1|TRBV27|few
CASLASGGPEQFF
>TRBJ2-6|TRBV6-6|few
CASSPAGGGSGANVLTF
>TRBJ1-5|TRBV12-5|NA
CASGLVQRVGWSQPQHF
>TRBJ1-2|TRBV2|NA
CASSERTGGQIFYGYTF
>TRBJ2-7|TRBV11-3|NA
CASSLGGVSSYEQYF
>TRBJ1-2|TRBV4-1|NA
CASSSDRVMANYGYTF
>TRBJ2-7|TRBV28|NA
CASSRPRTNRVEQYF
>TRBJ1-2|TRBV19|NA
CASSAGTGYGYTF
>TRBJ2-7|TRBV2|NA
CASSEVAGGPTYEQYF
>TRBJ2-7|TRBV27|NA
CASSLHLGRGDSYEQYF